Listed below are T cell receptor beta chains from one sample, sequenced in a study of cytomegalovirus exposure and HLA in healthy donors. The assay was immunoSEQ multiplex PCR, and TCRdb's table has in-frame clones only and misses some. The sample shows roughly 150,000 clones, over 60% of them seen only once. Sequenced material: PBMCs. These TCRs come from a woman aged 40 to 55 in good health and CMV-seronegative. Each CDR3 is given with its conserved first and last residue. D genes are given only for firm matches. Clone size is given for some rows only: seen once, a few or many times, or a class if the clone is expanded.

clone_size,d_call,v_call,j_call,cdr3_aa,cdr3_nt
-,-,TRBV6-1,TRBJ1-2,CASSVQRDTNYGYTF,TGTGCCAGCAGTGTTCAGAGGGATACTAACTATGGCTACACCTTC
-,TRBD1,TRBV28,TRBJ1-5,CASSPSDRGRNQPQHF,TGTGCCAGCAGCCCATCCGACAGGGGGCGGAATCAGCCCCAGCATTTT
-,-,TRBV5-1,TRBJ2-7,CASSLGGLSYEQYF,TGCGCCAGCAGCTTGGGAGGGCTGTCCTACGAGCAGTACTTC
few,-,TRBV2,TRBJ2-7,CASTLSYEQYF,TGTGCCAGCACCCTATCCTACGAGCAGTACTTC
-,-,TRBV4-1,TRBJ2-3,CASSQDGQGGGAPDTQYF,TGCGCCAGCAGCCAAGATGGCCAAGGAGGGGGGGCCCCAGATACGCAGTATTTT
-,-,TRBV18,TRBJ1-4,CASSPPEGGKLFF,TGTGCCAGCTCACCTCCGGAAGGGGGAAAACTGTTTTTT
-,TRBD1,TRBV5-6,TRBJ1-1,CASSSPGQGNTEAFF,TGTGCCAGCAGCTCCCCGGGACAGGGGAACACTGAAGCTTTCTTT
few,-,TRBV11-2,TRBJ1-5,CASSFGQSNQPQHF,TGTGCCAGCAGCTTCGGACAGAGCAATCAGCCCCAGCATTTT
-,TRBD1,TRBV11-1,TRBJ2-1,CASSNRGTGDEQFF,TGTGCCAGCAGCAACCGAGGGACAGGTGATGAGCAGTTCTTC
-,-,TRBV2,TRBJ1-3,CAGGGTGNTIYF,TGTGCCGGCGGGGGCACTGGAAACACCATATATTTT
-,TRBD1,TRBV10-3,TRBJ2-7,CAISEQGQDYEQYF,TGTGCCATCAGTGAACAGGGACAGGACTACGAGCAGTACTTC
-,TRBD2,TRBV7-9,TRBJ2-3,CASSQGLATDTQYF,TGTGCCAGCAGCCAGGGACTAGCCACAGATACGCAGTATTTT
-,TRBD1,TRBV10-3,TRBJ2-1,CATDPGQGWYEQFF,TGTGCCACGGACCCGGGACAGGGTTGGTATGAGCAGTTCTTC
few,TRBD1,TRBV19,TRBJ1-5,CASSTGTGFGQPQHF,TGTGCCAGTAGTACCGGGACAGGGTTCGGACAGCCCCAGCATTTT
-,-,TRBV19,TRBJ1-6,CASSIDGRSHYNSPLHF,TGTGCCAGTAGTATAGATGGCAGATCACACTATAATTCACCCCTCCACTTT
-,TRBD1,TRBV19,TRBJ2-7,CASSIRQGAYEQYF,TGTGCCAGTAGTATAAGACAGGGCGCCTACGAGCAGTACTTC
-,-,TRBV27,TRBJ2-5,CASSFKGDETQYF,TGTGCCAGCAGTTTTAAGGGGGATGAGACCCAGTACTTC
-,-,TRBV7-6,TRBJ2-7,CASSLTQGNLYEQYF,TGTGCCAGCAGCTTAACACAGGGTAACCTCTACGAGCAGTACTTC
-,-,TRBV10-1,TRBJ1-1,CASSEAGRTEAFF,TGCGCCAGCAGTGAGGCGGGGCGGACTGAAGCTTTCTTT
-,-,TRBV27,TRBJ1-1,CASSLWGAFGGLNNRETGRYEAFF,TGTGCCAGCAGTTTATGGGGCGCTTTCGGCGGGCTAAACAACAGGGAAACAGGCCGCTATGAAGCTTTCTTT
-,TRBD2,TRBV13,TRBJ2-1,CASRRTSGFYNEQFF,TGTGCCAGCAGAAGGACTAGCGGATTCTACAATGAGCAGTTCTTC
-,-,TRBV5-1,TRBJ1-1,CASSSHPSGNTEAFF,TGCGCCAGCAGCTCCCACCCATCAGGGAACACTGAAGCTTTCTTT
few,-,TRBV6-1,TRBJ1-4,CASSEARGRANEKLFF,TGTGCCAGCAGTGAAGCTCGGGGGAGAGCTAATGAAAAACTGTTTTTT
-,-,TRBV6-5,TRBJ2-3,CASRMTGVGTDTQYF,TGTGCCAGCAGAATGACAGGAGTCGGCACAGATACGCAGTATTTT
few,-,TRBV7-2,TRBJ1-1,CASSSQGTEAFF,TGTGCCAGCAGCTCCCAGGGGACTGAAGCTTTCTTT
-,-,TRBV7-9,TRBJ2-1,CSSSPVDARPYNEQFF,TGTTCCAGCAGCCCGGTTGATGCCAGGCCCTACAATGAGCAGTTCTTC
-,-,TRBV9,TRBJ2-1,CASSPSGSSNNEQFF,TGTGCCAGCAGCCCATCCGGGAGTTCGAACAATGAGCAGTTCTTC
-,-,TRBV19,TRBJ1-5,CASSMGGGNNQPQHF,TGTGCCAGTAGTATGGGCGGGGGAAACAATCAGCCCCAGCATTTT
-,TRBD2,TRBV9,TRBJ2-3,CASSPDRAGLASDTQYF,TGTGCCAGCAGCCCAGACCGAGCGGGACTAGCATCAGATACGCAGTATTTT
-,-,TRBV19,TRBJ2-2,CASSLRVQGAGELFF,TGTGCCAGTAGTCTCCGGGTACAGGGCGCCGGGGAGCTGTTTTTT
-,-,TRBV4-1,TRBJ1-1,CASSQTGTLNTEAFF,TGCGCCAGCAGCCAAACAGGGACATTGAACACTGAAGCTTTCTTT
-,TRBD1,TRBV27,TRBJ1-2,CASSTTGTAYGYTF,TGTGCCAGCAGTACAACCGGGACAGCCTATGGCTACACCTTC
-,TRBD2,TRBV27,TRBJ2-1,CASTHGTSGNNEQFF,TGTGCCAGCACCCACGGGACTAGCGGCAACAATGAGCAGTTCTTC
once,TRBD2,TRBV18,TRBJ2-7,CASSPPGGLTYEQYF,TGTGCCAGCTCACCACCGGGGGGGTTGACCTACGAGCAGTACTTC
few,-,TRBV7-9,TRBJ2-7,CASSSTVSYEQYF,TGTGCCAGCAGCTCGACAGTTTCCTACGAGCAGTACTTC
-,TRBD1,TRBV11-2,TRBJ2-7,CASSRWGTGNHEQYF,TGTGCCAGCAGCCGCTGGGGGACAGGCAACCACGAGCAGTACTTC
-,TRBD1,TRBV6-5,TRBJ2-7,CASRYVRTGSSEQYF,TGTGCCAGCAGGTACGTCCGGACAGGGAGCTCCGAGCAGTACTTC
-,TRBD1,TRBV5-4,TRBJ1-1,CASSLRDRVNTEAFF,TGTGCCAGCAGCTTGAGGGACAGGGTGAACACTGAAGCTTTCTTT
few,TRBD1,TRBV5-6,TRBJ1-2,CASSQGQGNYGYTF,TGTGCCAGCAGCCAGGGACAGGGGAACTATGGCTACACCTTC
-,TRBD2,TRBV7-2,TRBJ2-3,CASSYNSGSNGYF,TGTGCCAGCAGTTATAATAGCGGGAGCAACGGGTATTTT
-,TRBD2,TRBV7-2,TRBJ2-7,CASSFGGGSYEQYF,TGTGCCAGCAGCTTCGGGGGGGGCTCCTACGAGCAGTACTTC
few,-,TRBV5-4,TRBJ1-1,CASSLAGGNTEAFF,TGTGCCAGCAGCTTGGCCGGGGGGAACACTGAAGCTTTCTTT